This TCR beta chain was sequenced in a study of cytomegalovirus exposure and HLA in healthy donors. General observations from the study: The study put some 160 TCR beta chains on its list as cytomegalovirus-associated. A classifier reportedly called cytomegalovirus status with high sensitivity and specificity.

The donors were members of the roughly 120-subject validation cohort (separate from the approximately 670-subject first cohort). TCRdb's table, derived via immunoSEQ multiplex PCR, lists solely in-frame clones and lacks some. This sample has some 90,000 clones, with roughly 96% found just once. This clone was seen just once. Its antigen is unidentified. V lost 6 bases and J lost 9, with 11 bases in between. Per the germline V gene, CDR1 is MNHNY and CDR2 is SVGAGI (reference sequence). The CDR3 contains 11 residues. The V and J genes are TRBV6-6 and TRBJ1-1; D is ambiguous. Sequences were obtained from PBMCs. This clonotype originated in a man younger than 35 in good health and CMV-seronegative. CDR3 residues: CASRLREQAFF. Written as DNA, the CDR3 is TGTGCCAGCAGGCTTAGAGAGCAAGCTTTCTTT.